The source of this T cell receptor (beta chain) is a study of glioma-infiltrating T cells. Study-level information: Before surgery, glioma patients received dexamethasone for at most six days.

The iRepertoire nested amplicon-rescue multiplex PCR amplified TCR alpha and beta CDR3s from RNA. Using its own MiXCR run on the multiplex PCR reads, TCRdb lists one record per CDR3 protein. The repertoire holds 300,000 to 400,000 distinct CDR3 sequences, less than 50% seen once, with around 12% in the top ten. Germline CDR1 MNHNS, CDR2 SASEGT. Trimming left V 10 bases short and J 4 bases short, with 19 bases between. This CDR3 comprises 15 residues. Note on this clonotype: Antigen unknown. This could be a read error, since a much larger clone is one nucleotide away.

Study-wide results and caveats: Tissue-blood divergence was below expectation in non-neoplastic patients, above in gliomas.

The source material was glioma tissue, nonneoplastic brain tissue, or PBMCs (not recorded which). The V call is TRBV6-1, the J call TRBJ2-2; D unresolved. The source of this sequence is a human donor with low-grade glioma or glioblastoma, undergoing nonglioma brain surgery, or in good health (not recorded which). The CDR3 region has the DNA TGTGCCATCAGCGAGAGACTTCATTTCACCGGGGAGCTGTTTTTT. Its translation is CAISERLHFTGELFF.